What follows are 6 T cell receptor beta chains derived from one specimen sequenced in a study of regulatory T cells in long-lasting Graves disease. Arm-PCR of CDR3 regions and iRepertoire HTBI primers were the basis on which TCR beta libraries were built. Each CDR3 protein gets one entry after TCRdb re-called the multiplex PCR reads with MiXCR. There are a few hundred thousand distinct CDR3 sequences in the sample; 15% to 20% occur only once, and 14% lies in the top ten. Time point defined: newly diagnosed GD, antithyroid drugs for less than 3 months. Extracted RNA from PBMCs served as the source of the TCR library. A further study also used this sample, focusing on T cells in Graves' hyperthyroidism and ophthalmopathy.

Sequencing used peripheral blood mononuclear cells (PBMCs), obtained at new diagnosis, from a patient treated with antithyroid drugs. Every receptor here comes from a woman aged 30 to 39 with Graves disease.

Ten or more counts support this clonotype. The rearrangement joins TRBV27 to TRBJ1-2, with a possible D match to TRBD1 (5 bases). V gave up 5 bases and J gave up 2 bases, with 15 bases separating them. CDR1 MNHEY and CDR2 SMNVEV come from the germline V gene (reference sequence). The CDR3 totals 15 residues. The CDR3 is CASSDFGGRNYGYTF. In DNA form, the CDR3 reads TGTGCCAGCAGTGATTTCGGGGGACGGAACTATGGCTACACCTTC.

The sample holds many counts of this clonotype. The chain has TRBV12-3 or TRBV12-4 and TRBJ1-1; 9 bases match TRBD1. V gave up 5 bases and J gave up 5 bases; unmatched junction bases: 9. The CDR3 is made up of 15 amino acids. The CDR3 coding sequence is TGTGCCAGCAGTCCCTCACAGGGGGCAAGTACTGAAGCTTTCTTT. Amino acids: CASSPSQGASTEAFF.

This clonotype was seen repeatedly, ten times or more. The V and J genes are TRBV12-3 or TRBV12-4 and TRBJ1-4; 9 bases map to TRBD1. Trimming removed 4 bases from V and 4 bases from J; junction bases left unmatched: 7. The CDR3 extends over 16 amino acids. CDR3 coding DNA: TGTGCCAGCAGTTCCCGGGACAGGGCTGGTAATGAAAAACTGTTTTTT. As protein: CASSSRDRAGNEKLFF.

Ten or more counts support this clonotype. CDR3 amino acids: CASSRGGFMSATNEKLFF. As DNA, the CDR3 is TGCGCCAGCAGCCGCGGGGGGTTTATGTCGGCAACTAATGAAAAACTGTTTTTT. V is TRBV5-1 and J is TRBJ1-4; possibly TRBD1 for D (5 bases). This CDR3 has 18 residues. Germline CDR1 is SGHRS and CDR2 is YFSETQ. The ends were cut back, 4 bases at V and 0 bases at J, with 19 bases in the middle.

This clonotype was seen many times. The CDR3 reads CASSSPRAMQTQYF. The CDR3, as DNA: TGTGCCAGCAGCTCTCCAAGGGCTATGCAGACCCAGTACTTC. J is TRBJ2-5 and V is TRBV7-9; D ambiguous. Germline V gene lookup returns CDR1 SEHNR and CDR2 FQNEAQ (reference sequence). The V end lost 4 bases, the J end lost 6 bases, and 15 bases lay between the germline ends. This CDR3 region has 14 residues.

This clonotype was counted at least ten times. This sequence joins TRBV5-4 and TRBJ2-3; D gene unclear. CDR1 and CDR2 (germline): SGHNT, YYREEE (reference sequence). This CDR3 comprises 14 residues. Between the trimmed V and J ends, which lost 7 bases and 5 bases, there was a span of 17 bases. The CDR3 DNA sequence: TGTGCCAGCGGTCTGGGCACGGGCGGAGATACGCAGTATTTT. Residues: CASGLGTGGDTQYF.